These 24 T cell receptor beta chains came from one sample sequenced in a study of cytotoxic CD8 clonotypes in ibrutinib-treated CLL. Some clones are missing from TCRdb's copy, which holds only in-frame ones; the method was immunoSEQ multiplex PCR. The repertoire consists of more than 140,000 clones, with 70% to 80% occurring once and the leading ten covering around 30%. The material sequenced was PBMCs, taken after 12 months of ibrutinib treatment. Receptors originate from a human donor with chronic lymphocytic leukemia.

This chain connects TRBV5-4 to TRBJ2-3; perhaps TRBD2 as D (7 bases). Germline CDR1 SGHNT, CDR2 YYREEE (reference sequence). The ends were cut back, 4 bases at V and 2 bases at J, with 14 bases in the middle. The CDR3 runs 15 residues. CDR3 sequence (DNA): TGTGCCAGCAGCCCGCACGGGGGGCCCACAGATACGCAGTATTTT. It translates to CASSPHGGPTDTQYF.

The CDR3 region is CASSISTSGAVNEQFF. The CDR3 DNA reads as TGTGCCAGTAGTATTAGTACTAGCGGGGCGGTAAATGAGCAGTTCTTC. The chain uses TRBV19 and TRBJ2-1; 10 bases match TRBD2. CDR1 is LNHDA and CDR2 is SQIVND in the germline V gene (reference sequence). V was clipped by 3 bases and J by 7 bases; unmatched bases: 9. This CDR3 has 16 amino acids.

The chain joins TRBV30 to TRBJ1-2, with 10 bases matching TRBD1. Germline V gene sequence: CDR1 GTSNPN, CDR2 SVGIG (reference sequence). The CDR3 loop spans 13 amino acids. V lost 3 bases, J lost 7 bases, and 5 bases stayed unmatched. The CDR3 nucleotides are TGTGCCTGGAGCCCGGGACAGGGGCTTGGCTACACCTTC. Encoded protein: CAWSPGQGLGYTF.

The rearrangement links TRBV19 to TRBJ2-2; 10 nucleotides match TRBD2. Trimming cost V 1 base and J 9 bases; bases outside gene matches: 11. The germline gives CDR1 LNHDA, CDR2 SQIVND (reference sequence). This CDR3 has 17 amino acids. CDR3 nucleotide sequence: TGTGCCAGTAGTATAGCTAGCGGGGGCCAGGCTGCCCGGGAGCTGTTTTTT. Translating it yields CASSIASGGQAARELFF.

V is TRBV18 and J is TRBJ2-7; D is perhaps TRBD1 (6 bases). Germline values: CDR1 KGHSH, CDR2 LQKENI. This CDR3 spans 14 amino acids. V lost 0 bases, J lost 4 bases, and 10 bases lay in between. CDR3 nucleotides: TGTGCCAGCTCACCACCCGGGACACCTTACGAGCAGTACTTC. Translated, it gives CASSPPGTPYEQYF. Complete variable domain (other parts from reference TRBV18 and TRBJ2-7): NAGVMQNPRHLVRRRGQEARLRCSPMKGHSHVYWYRQLPEEGLKFMVYLQKENIIDESGMPKERFSAEFPKEGPSILRIQQVVRGDSAAYFCASSPPGTPYEQYFGPGTRLTVT.

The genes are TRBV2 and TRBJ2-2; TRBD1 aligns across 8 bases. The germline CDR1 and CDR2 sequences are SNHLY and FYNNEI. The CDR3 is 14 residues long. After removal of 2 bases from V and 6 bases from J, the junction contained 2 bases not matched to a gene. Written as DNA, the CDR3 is TGTGCCAGCAGTGAACTACAGGGGGCCGGGGAGCTGTTTTTT. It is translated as CASSELQGAGELFF.

CDR3 loop: CASSARGNQPQHF. CDR3 nucleotide sequence: TGTGCCAGCAGTGCCAGGGGCAATCAGCCCCAGCATTTT. The J gene is TRBJ1-5, the V gene TRBV2, with D perhaps TRBD1 (5 bases). The germline CDR1 and CDR2 sequences are SNHLY and FYNNEI. The V end lost 4 bases, the J end lost 2 bases, and 6 bases lay between the germline ends. This CDR3 is built from 13 residues.

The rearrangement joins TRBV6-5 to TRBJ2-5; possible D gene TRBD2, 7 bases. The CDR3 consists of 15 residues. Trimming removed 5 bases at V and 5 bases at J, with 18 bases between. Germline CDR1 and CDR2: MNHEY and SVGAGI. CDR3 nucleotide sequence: TGTGCCAGCAGTACGTTCGCGGGGGCCTATGAGACCCAGTACTTC. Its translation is CASSTFAGAYETQYF.

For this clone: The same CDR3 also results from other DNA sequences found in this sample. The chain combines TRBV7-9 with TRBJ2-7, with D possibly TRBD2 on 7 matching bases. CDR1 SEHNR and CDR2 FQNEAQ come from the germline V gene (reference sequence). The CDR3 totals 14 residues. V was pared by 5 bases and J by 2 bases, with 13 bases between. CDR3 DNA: TGTGCCAGCAGCCTGACGGGGGGCGCCTACGAGCAGTACTTC. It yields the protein CASSLTGGAYEQYF.

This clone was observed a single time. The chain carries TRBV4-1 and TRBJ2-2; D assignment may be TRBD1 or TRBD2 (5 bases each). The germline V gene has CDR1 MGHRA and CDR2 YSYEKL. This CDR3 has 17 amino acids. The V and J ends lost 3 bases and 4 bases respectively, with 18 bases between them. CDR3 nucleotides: TGCGCCAGCAGCCACTCGGGGCAGGCCCTTGGCACCGGGGAGCTGTTTTTT. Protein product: CASSHSGQALGTGELFF.

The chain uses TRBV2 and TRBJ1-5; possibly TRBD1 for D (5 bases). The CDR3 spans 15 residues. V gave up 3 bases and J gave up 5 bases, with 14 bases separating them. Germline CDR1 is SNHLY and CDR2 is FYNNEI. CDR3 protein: CASSDRDRFDQPQHF. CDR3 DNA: TGTGCCAGCAGTGACAGGGACCGCTTCGATCAGCCCCAGCATTTT.

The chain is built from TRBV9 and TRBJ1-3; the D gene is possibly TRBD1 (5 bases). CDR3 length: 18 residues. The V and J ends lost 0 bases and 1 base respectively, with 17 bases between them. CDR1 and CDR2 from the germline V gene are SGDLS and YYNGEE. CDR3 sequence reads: CASSVGSGHGISGNTIYF. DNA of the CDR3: TGTGCCAGCAGCGTAGGGTCAGGACACGGAATTTCTGGAAACACCATATATTTT.

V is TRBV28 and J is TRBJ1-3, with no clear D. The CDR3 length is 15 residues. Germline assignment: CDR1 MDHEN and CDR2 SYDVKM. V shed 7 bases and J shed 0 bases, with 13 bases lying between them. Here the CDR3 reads CASTPPAGSGNTIYF. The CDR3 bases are TGTGCCAGCACCCCCCCGGCGGGCTCTGGAAACACCATATATTTT.

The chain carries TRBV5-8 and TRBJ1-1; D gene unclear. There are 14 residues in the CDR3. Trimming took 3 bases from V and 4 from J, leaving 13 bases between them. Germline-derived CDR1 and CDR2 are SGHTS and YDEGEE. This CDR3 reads CASSSIGASTEAFF. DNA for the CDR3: TGTGCCAGCAGCTCTATTGGAGCGAGCACTGAAGCTTTCTTT.

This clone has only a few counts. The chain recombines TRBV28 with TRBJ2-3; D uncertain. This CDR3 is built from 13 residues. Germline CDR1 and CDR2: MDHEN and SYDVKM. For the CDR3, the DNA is TGTATTGTTGGGTCTTCGCTCACAGATACGCAGTATTTT. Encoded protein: CIVGSSLTDTQYF.

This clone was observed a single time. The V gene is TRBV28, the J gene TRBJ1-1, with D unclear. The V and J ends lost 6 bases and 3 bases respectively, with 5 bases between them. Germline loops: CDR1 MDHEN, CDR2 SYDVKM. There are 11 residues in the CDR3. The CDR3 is CASRGYTEAFF. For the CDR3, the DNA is TGTGCCAGCAGGGGTTACACTGAAGCTTTCTTT.

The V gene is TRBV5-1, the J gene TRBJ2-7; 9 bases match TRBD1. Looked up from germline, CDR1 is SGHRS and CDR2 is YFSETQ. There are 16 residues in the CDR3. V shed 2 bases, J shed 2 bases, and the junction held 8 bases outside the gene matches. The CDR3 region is CASSLVAGTGTYEQYF. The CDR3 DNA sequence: TGCGCCAGCAGCTTAGTCGCCGGGACAGGGACCTACGAGCAGTACTTC.

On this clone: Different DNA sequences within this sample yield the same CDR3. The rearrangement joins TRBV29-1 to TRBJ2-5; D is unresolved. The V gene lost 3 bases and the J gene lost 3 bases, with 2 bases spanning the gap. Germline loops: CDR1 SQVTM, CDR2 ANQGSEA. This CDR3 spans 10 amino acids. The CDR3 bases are TGCAGCGTTGAGGAAGAGACCCAGTACTTC. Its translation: CSVEEETQYF. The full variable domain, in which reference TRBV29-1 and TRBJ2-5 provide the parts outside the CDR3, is SAVISQKPSRDICQRGTSLTIQCQVDSQVTMMFWYRQQPGQSLTLIATANQGSEATYESGFVIDKFPISRPNLTFSTLTVSNMSPEDSSIYLCSVEEETQYFGPGTRLLVL.

The CDR3 sequence is CASSTGTSARLTDTQYF. CDR3 DNA sequence: TGTGCCAGCAGTACCGGGACTAGCGCGAGGCTCACAGATACGCAGTATTTT. The gene calls are TRBV28 and TRBJ2-3, with TRBD2 matching over 10 bases. V lost 5 bases, J lost 2 bases, and 10 bases stayed unmatched. Germline CDR1 is MDHEN and CDR2 is SYDVKM. CDR3 length equals 17 residues.

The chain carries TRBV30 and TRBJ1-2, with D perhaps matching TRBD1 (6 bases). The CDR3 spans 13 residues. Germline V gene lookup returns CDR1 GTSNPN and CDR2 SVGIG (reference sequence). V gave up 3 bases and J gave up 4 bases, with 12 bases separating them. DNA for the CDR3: TGTGCCTGGAGCCTACAGGGACTCTATGGCTACACCTTC. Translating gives CAWSLQGLYGYTF.

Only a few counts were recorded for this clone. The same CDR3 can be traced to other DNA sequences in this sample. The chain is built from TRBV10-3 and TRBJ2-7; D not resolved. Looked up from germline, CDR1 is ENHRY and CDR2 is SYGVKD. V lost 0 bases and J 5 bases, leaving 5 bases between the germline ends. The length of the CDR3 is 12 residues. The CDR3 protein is CAISESTNEQYF. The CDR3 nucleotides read TGTGCCATCAGTGAGTCAACCAACGAGCAGTACTTC.

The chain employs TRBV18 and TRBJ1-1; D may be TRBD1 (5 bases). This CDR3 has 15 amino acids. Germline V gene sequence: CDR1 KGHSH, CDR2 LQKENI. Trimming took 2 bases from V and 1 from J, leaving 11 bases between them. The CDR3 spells CASSPVTGRNTEAFF. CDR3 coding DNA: TGTGCCAGCTCACCAGTCACAGGCCGGAACACTGAAGCTTTCTTT.

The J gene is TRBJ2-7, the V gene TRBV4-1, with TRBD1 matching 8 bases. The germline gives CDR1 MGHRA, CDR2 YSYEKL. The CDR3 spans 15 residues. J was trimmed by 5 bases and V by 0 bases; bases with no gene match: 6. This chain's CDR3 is CASSQDPGQGHEQYF. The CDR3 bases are TGCGCCAGCAGCCAAGATCCAGGACAGGGACACGAGCAGTACTTC.

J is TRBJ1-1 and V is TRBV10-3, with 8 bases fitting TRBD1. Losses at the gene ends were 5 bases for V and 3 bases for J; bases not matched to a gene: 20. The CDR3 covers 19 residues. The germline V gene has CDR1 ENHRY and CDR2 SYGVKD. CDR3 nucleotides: TGTGCCATCAGTAAAATGGGACAGGTTATTTGGAGGGAGGACACTGAAGCTTTCTTT. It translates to CAISKMGQVIWREDTEAFF.